The rows below give T cell receptor beta chains drawn from one sample of a study of OX40 agonist ivuxolimab in advanced cancers. Only in-frame clones appear in the TCRdb table, and some are missing; sequencing was by immunoSEQ multiplex PCR. The sample lists about 100,000 clones; 70% to 90% were seen once. Material: CD4+ or CD8+ T cells sorted from blood, obtained in a trial of the OX40 agonist ivuxolimab. These receptors originate from an adult with an advanced solid tumor such as melanoma, head and neck, liver or kidney cancer. The CDR3 runs from the conserved cysteine through the conserved F or W. Fields, in order: V gene, J gene, clone size, D gene, CDR3 DNA, CDR3 protein. The D gene is left open where the match is weak. Clone size is given for some rows only: seen once, a few or many times, or a class if the clone is expanded.

v_gene: TRBV11-2
j_gene: TRBJ1-2
abundance: .
d_gene: .
CDR3nt: TGTGCCAGCAGCTTATCGGACAGAGCTAACTATGGCTACACCTTC
CDR3aa: CASSLSDRANYGYTF

v_gene: TRBV6-6
j_gene: TRBJ2-1
abundance: .
d_gene: TRBD1
CDR3nt: TGTGCCAGCAGTCCAGGGGGTAGGAATGAGCAGTTCTTC
CDR3aa: CASSPGGRNEQFF

v_gene: TRBV6-9
j_gene: TRBJ1-2
abundance: .
d_gene: .
CDR3nt: TGTGCCAGCTGCGGCTATGGCTACACCTTC
CDR3aa: CASCGYGYTF

v_gene: TRBV14
j_gene: TRBJ1-1
abundance: .
d_gene: .
CDR3nt: TGTGCCAGCAGCCCCCCGGGTTCGTTGAACACTGAAGCTTTCTTT
CDR3aa: CASSPPGSLNTEAFF

v_gene: TRBV30
j_gene: TRBJ1-1
abundance: once
d_gene: .
CDR3nt: TGTGCCTGGAGACAGACCTCCACTGAAGCTTTCTTT
CDR3aa: CAWRQTSTEAFF

v_gene: TRBV2
j_gene: TRBJ2-3
abundance: .
d_gene: .
CDR3nt: TGTGCCAGCAGTGATTCATTAGCCCGCACAGATACGCAGTATTTT
CDR3aa: CASSDSLARTDTQYF

v_gene: TRBV27
j_gene: TRBJ2-4
abundance: .
d_gene: TRBD1
CDR3nt: TGTGCCAGCAGCGACAGGGGTCTGGCCAAAAACATTCAGTACTTC
CDR3aa: CASSDRGLAKNIQYF

v_gene: TRBV5-1
j_gene: TRBJ2-7
abundance: .
d_gene: .
CDR3nt: TGCGCCAGCACCGGGGACGGTACCTACGAGCAGTACTTC
CDR3aa: CASTGDGTYEQYF

v_gene: TRBV2
j_gene: TRBJ2-6
abundance: many
d_gene: .
CDR3nt: TGTGCCAGCAGTGAAGAAGGGTCCGGGGCCAACGTCCTGACTTTC
CDR3aa: CASSEEGSGANVLTF

v_gene: TRBV6-1
j_gene: TRBJ1-5
abundance: .
d_gene: .
CDR3nt: TGTGCCAGCAGTGGTCAGGGGACGGATCCCCAGCATTTT
CDR3aa: CASSGQGTDPQHF

v_gene: TRBV28
j_gene: TRBJ1-2
abundance: .
d_gene: .
CDR3nt: TGTGCCAGCAGTTTACTCGTGGTGGGGCATGGCTACACCTTC
CDR3aa: CASSLLVVGHGYTF

v_gene: TRBV30
j_gene: TRBJ1-5
abundance: .
d_gene: TRBD1
CDR3nt: TGTGCCTGGAGTAAGGGGCAGGGGGGGAACCAGCCCCAGCATTTT
CDR3aa: CAWSKGQGGNQPQHF

v_gene: TRBV5-6
j_gene: TRBJ2-2
abundance: few
d_gene: TRBD2
CDR3nt: TGTGCCAGCAGCCCGGGGGGGACTAGCGTTACCGGGGAGCTGTTTTTT
CDR3aa: CASSPGGTSVTGELFF

v_gene: TRBV6-5
j_gene: TRBJ2-7
abundance: .
d_gene: .
CDR3nt: TGTGCCAGCAGCCCTCAATACGAGCAGTACTTC
CDR3aa: CASSPQYEQYF

v_gene: TRBV18
j_gene: TRBJ2-2
abundance: .
d_gene: TRBD1
CDR3nt: TGTGCCAGCTCACCAAGACAGGGAAACACCGGGGAGCTGTTTTTT
CDR3aa: CASSPRQGNTGELFF

v_gene: TRBV7-2
j_gene: TRBJ2-3
abundance: .
d_gene: .
CDR3nt: TGTGCCAGCAGCACCCCAACCTCGGCAGATACGCAGTATTTT
CDR3aa: CASSTPTSADTQYF

v_gene: TRBV5-4
j_gene: TRBJ2-5
abundance: .
d_gene: .
CDR3nt: TGTGCCAGCAGCCCCTCCACCAGCGTCCAAGAGACCCAGTACTTC
CDR3aa: CASSPSTSVQETQYF

v_gene: TRBV7-2
j_gene: TRBJ2-7
abundance: .
d_gene: .
CDR3nt: TGTGCCAGCAGCCGGGACACCGGGCCCTACGAGCAGTACTTC
CDR3aa: CASSRDTGPYEQYF

v_gene: TRBV6-6
j_gene: TRBJ1-2
abundance: .
d_gene: TRBD1
CDR3nt: TGTGCCAGCAGTTATTCCGGGACAGGGTACAATGGCTACACCTTC
CDR3aa: CASSYSGTGYNGYTF

v_gene: TRBV10-2
j_gene: TRBJ1-1
abundance: .
d_gene: .
CDR3nt: TGCGCCAGCAGGATGGGACAAAACACTGAAGCTTTCTTT
CDR3aa: CASRMGQNTEAFF

v_gene: TRBV11-2
j_gene: TRBJ2-7
abundance: .
d_gene: .
CDR3nt: TGTGCCAGCAGCTTAGATCGCTACGAGCAGTACTTC
CDR3aa: CASSLDRYEQYF

v_gene: TRBV27
j_gene: TRBJ2-7
abundance: .
d_gene: TRBD2
CDR3nt: TGTGCCAGCCGGGGGGGGATCTACGAGCAGTACTTC
CDR3aa: CASRGGIYEQYF

v_gene: TRBV18
j_gene: TRBJ1-2
abundance: .
d_gene: TRBD1
CDR3nt: TGTGCCAGCTCACCCGCGGGACAGGGGAATTTAGATGGCTACACCTTC
CDR3aa: CASSPAGQGNLDGYTF

v_gene: TRBV19
j_gene: TRBJ1-4
abundance: .
d_gene: .
CDR3nt: TGTGCCAGTTCAGAGACAACTAATGAAAAACTGTTTTTT
CDR3aa: CASSETTNEKLFF